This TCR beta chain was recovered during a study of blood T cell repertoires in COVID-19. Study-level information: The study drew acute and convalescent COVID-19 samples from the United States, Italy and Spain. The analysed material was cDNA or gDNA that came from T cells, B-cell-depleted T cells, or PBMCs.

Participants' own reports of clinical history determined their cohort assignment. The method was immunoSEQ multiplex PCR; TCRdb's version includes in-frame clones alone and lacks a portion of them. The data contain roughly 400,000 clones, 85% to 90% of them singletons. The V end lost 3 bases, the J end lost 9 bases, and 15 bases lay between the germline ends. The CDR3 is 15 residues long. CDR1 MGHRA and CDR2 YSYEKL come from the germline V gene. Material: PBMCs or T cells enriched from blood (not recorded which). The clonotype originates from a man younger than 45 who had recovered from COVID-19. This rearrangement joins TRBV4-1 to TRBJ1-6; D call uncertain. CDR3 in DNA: TGCGCCAGCAGCCACCGGGCCTCGGAGGGTTCACCCCTCCACTTT. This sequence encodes CASSHRASEGSPLHF.